The clone carrying this T cell receptor (beta chain) was recorded at least ten times. Its specificity is not known. Trimming removed 3 bases from V and 5 bases from J, with 7 bases in between. The CDR3 loop spans 11 amino acids. Germline lookup yields CDR1 DFQATT and CDR2 SNEGSKA (reference sequence). The data were taken from a study of blood T cells in healthy people across ages. General observations from the study: Both naive CD4+ cell counts and diversity were greater in long-lived donors than in aged donors. Among T cells, TCR beta diversity per million cells dropped roughly linearly as age rose.

The donors, all healthy, were Caucasians living in Russia, aged 6 to 90. With a J-beta primer mix and a sample-barcoded 5' primer, a second PCR ran about 6 to 11 cycles. Each cDNA molecule received a tag from a template-switch adaptor that had 12 random nucleotides. TCRdb re-called the 5' RACE reads with MiXCR, one entry per CDR3 protein. The table shows roughly 1.5 million distinct CDR3 sequences, with approximately 43% occurring only once. Sequencing was performed on blood. The clonotype originates from a woman between 18 and 30 years old in good health. The rearrangement joins TRBV20-1 to TRBJ1-2; D call uncertain. The DNA of the CDR3 is TGCAGTGCTAGGACCGGGTATGGCTACACCTTC. This codes for CSARTGYGYTF.